Listed below are T cell receptor beta chains from one sample, sequenced in a study of cytomegalovirus exposure and HLA in healthy donors. Assay: immunoSEQ multiplex PCR; the TCRdb copy retains only in-frame clones and omits some. The profile covers approximately 130,000 clones, with about 85% appearing a single time and about 1.8% taken by the ten largest. The specimen sequenced was PBMCs. These receptors were taken from a boy aged 10-17 years in good health and CMV-seronegative. The CDR3 runs from the conserved cysteine through the conserved F or W.

J	V	length	CDR3
TRBJ1-2	TRBV9	14	CASSSGHANYGYTF
TRBJ1-5	TRBV6-1	13	CASSGDSLRPQHF
TRBJ1-3	TRBV6-1	14	CASSEVSSGNTIYF
TRBJ2-7	TRBV7-9	15	CASSLARGAFYEQYF
TRBJ1-1	TRBV7-9	15	CASSISQGMNTEAFF
TRBJ1-2	TRBV6-5	15	CASSNRGTNNYGYTF
TRBJ2-3	TRBV13	17	CASSPRLAGELLDTQYF
TRBJ2-5	TRBV6-1	13	CASSDAIRETQYF
TRBJ2-5	TRBV18	11	CASSPSETQYF
TRBJ2-7	TRBV6-5	14	CASSIETVPYEQYF
TRBJ2-1	TRBV27	16	CASTGTSGGANYEQFF
TRBJ2-2	TRBV4-3	17	CASSQSGTSILSGELFF
TRBJ2-1	TRBV7-9	15	CASSPGLDSYNEQFF
TRBJ2-7	TRBV7-9	15	CASSRERGRLDEQYF
TRBJ1-2	TRBV6-1	13	CASSEDKSGGYTF
TRBJ2-6	TRBV6-1	15	CASSERGSGANVLTF
TRBJ2-1	TRBV19	15	CASSMVAGVLDEQFF
TRBJ1-5	TRBV5-4	16	CASSLGTGGSNQPQHF
TRBJ1-2	TRBV27	14	CASSFAGVGYGYTF
TRBJ2-7	TRBV2	13	CASSEAGIYEQYF
TRBJ2-5	TRBV15	15	CATLRDRGNQETQYF
TRBJ2-3	TRBV7-9	17	CASSLGGLPSSTDTQYF
TRBJ2-2	TRBV5-4	15	CASRGQVGDTGELFF
TRBJ1-5	TRBV2	13	CASRGRGIQPQHF
TRBJ2-1	TRBV9	15	CASSVRAGGYWEQFF
TRBJ2-3	TRBV5-1	14	CASSLVGEGDTQYF
TRBJ2-1	TRBV9	15	CASSFTGTSGSEQFF
TRBJ1-1	TRBV9	17	CASSLFSDRAGNTEAFF
TRBJ1-1	TRBV19	18	CASSPRTGNEGFGTEAFF
TRBJ1-3	TRBV30	14	CAWDTSVSGNTIYF
TRBJ2-5	TRBV6-1	13	CASSRDRGETQYF
TRBJ2-5	TRBV5-6	13	CASSLAGGETQYF
TRBJ2-1	TRBV6-5	15	CASSYAAGDYNEQFF
TRBJ2-3	TRBV9	15	CASSVARGGTDTQYF
TRBJ2-3	TRBV2	17	CASSDPGLAGEADTQYF
TRBJ2-1	TRBV6-5	11	CASKRNNEQFF
TRBJ1-3	TRBV19	13	CASSIDPLNTIYF
TRBJ1-5	TRBV25-1	12	CASSRDKGPQHF
TRBJ2-1	TRBV19	15	CASTIAGGRGNEQFF
TRBJ2-1	TRBV11-2	15	CASSLGTSGSGHQFF
TRBJ2-3	TRBV7-2	17	CASSIQLAGKGTDTQYF
TRBJ2-7	TRBV4-1	18	CASSPERALGHNSSEQYF
TRBJ1-6	TRBV19	17	CASSRKGGGETNSPLHF
TRBJ2-3	TRBV6-5	16	CASSHSTAGGPDTQYF
TRBJ1-2	TRBV19	13	CASSIPDRYGYTF
TRBJ2-3	TRBV7-2	16	CASSLRAFRLADTQYF